Following are 14 T cell receptor beta chains from one sample sequenced in a study of PD-L1 blockade in urothelial cancer. Clones were read by immunoSEQ multiplex PCR, and TCRdb kept only the in-frame ones, dropping some. The sample includes some 100,000 clones, over 80% of them seen just once. Material: PBMCs, obtained around atezolizumab (anti-PD-L1) treatment. The source is a woman of 80 years or more with urothelial cancer.

The chain carries TRBV18 and TRBJ2-3; TRBD1 matches at 8 bases. Trimming took 0 bases from V and 5 from J; bases not matched to a gene: 7. The V gene's germline CDR1 is KGHSH and CDR2 LQKENI. The length of the CDR3 is 16 residues. The CDR3 DNA follows: TGTGCCAGCTCACCACCGGGACAGGCCTGGGGAGATACGCAGTATTTT. Translating it yields CASSPPGQAWGDTQYF.

The J gene is TRBJ2-7, the V gene TRBV6-1; the match to TRBD2 covers 8 bases. CDR3 length equals 14 residues. CDR1 is MNHNS, CDR2 SASEGT, per germline. V lost 2 bases and J lost 4; bases outside the gene matches: 4. For the CDR3, the DNA is TGTGCCAGCAGTGAATTAAGCGGGAGTTACGAGCAGTACTTC. It encodes CASSELSGSYEQYF.

The gene calls are TRBV30 and TRBJ2-3, with D possibly TRBD1 on 6 matching bases. The CDR3 runs to 12 residues. Trimming cost V 7 bases and J 4 bases, with 12 bases left between them. From germline, CDR1 is GTSNPN and CDR2 SVGIG (reference sequence). CDR3 nucleotide sequence: TGTGCCTCCCAAGGGGGTTCAGATACGCAGTATTTT. Amino acids: CASQGGSDTQYF.

J is TRBJ2-1 and V is TRBV15; 8 positions match TRBD2. CDR3 length: 18 residues. Trimming cost V 0 bases and J 0 bases; bases outside gene matches: 7. Germline V gives CDR1 LNHNV, CDR2 YYDKDF (reference sequence). The CDR3 DNA reads as TGTGCCACCAGCAGAGACCACCCAAGCGGGAGCTCCTACAATGAGCAGTTCTTC. Its translation is CATSRDHPSGSSYNEQFF.

This clone showed up just once. J is TRBJ1-5 and V is TRBV18; 7 nucleotides line up with TRBD1. This CDR3 contains 14 residues. CDR1 and CDR2 (germline): KGHSH, LQKENI. V gave up 4 bases and J gave up 3 bases; unmatched junction bases: 3. The CDR3 DNA reads TGTGCCAGCTCACAGGGGGCCGACAATCAGCCCCAGCATTTT. Its translation is CASSQGADNQPQHF.

The count of this clone is one. The chain is built from TRBV29-1 and TRBJ1-1; 7 bases match TRBD1. J was trimmed by 1 base and V by 4 bases; bases with no gene match: 6. This CDR3 contains 14 residues. The germline gives CDR1 SQVTM, CDR2 ANQGSEA. This CDR3 is CSVAFGQENTEAFF. The CDR3 coding sequence is TGCAGCGTTGCCTTCGGACAGGAGAACACTGAAGCTTTCTTT.

The rearrangement uses TRBV5-4 and TRBJ1-1; no clear D gene. Germline CDR1 and CDR2: SGHNT and YYREEE (reference sequence). V lost 1 base and J lost 12, with 19 bases in between. The CDR3 contains 14 residues. CDR3 sequence: CASSLMEGRMRSFF. Here the CDR3 DNA reads TGTGCCAGCAGCTTGATGGAAGGGAGGATGAGGTCTTTCTTT.

The chain recombines TRBV19 with TRBJ2-2; 11 positions agree with TRBD2. Germline CDR1 reads LNHDA; CDR2 reads SQIVND (reference sequence). The CDR3 length is 16 residues. The V and J ends lost 6 bases and 3 bases, in that order; junction bases with no gene match: 6. The CDR3 sequence: CASRASGRRYTGELFF. Written as DNA, the CDR3 is TGTGCCAGTAGGGCTAGCGGGAGGAGGTACACCGGGGAGCTGTTTTTT.

This clone was seen only a few times. V is TRBV7-9 and J is TRBJ1-4; the match to TRBD1 covers 9 bases. Germline loops: CDR1 SEHNR, CDR2 FQNEAQ (reference sequence). Trimming took 5 bases from V and 8 from J; bases not matched to a gene: 6. CDR3 length equals 14 residues. CDR3 DNA: TGTGCCAGCAGCCGGACAGGGGCTGGGGAAAAACTGTTTTTT. Residues: CASSRTGAGEKLFF. Full variable domain (rest looked up from reference TRBV7-9 and TRBJ1-4): DTGVSQNPRHKITKRGQNVTFRCDPISEHNRLYWYRQTLGQGPEFLTYFQNEAQLEKSRLLSDRFSAERPKGSFSTLEIQRTEQGDSAMYLCASSRTGAGEKLFFGSGTQLSVL.

The chain carries TRBV5-1 and TRBJ1-2; D is perhaps TRBD1 (5 bases). The CDR3 is 14 residues long. V was pared by 0 bases and J by 8 bases, with 14 bases between. Germline V lookup: CDR1 SGHRS, CDR2 YFSETQ. The CDR3 sequence is CASSLGQSMLGYTF. As DNA, the CDR3 is TGCGCCAGCAGCTTGGGACAGTCAATGCTAGGCTACACCTTC. Combining the CDR3 with reference TRBV5-1 and TRBJ1-2 gives the whole variable domain KAGVTQTPRYLIKTRGQQVTLSCSPISGHRSVSWYQQTPGQGLQFLFEYFSETQRNKGNFPGRFSGRQFSNSRSEMNVSTLELGDSALYLCASSLGQSMLGYTFGSGTRLTVV.

The J gene is TRBJ1-3, the V gene TRBV4-1, with a weak D call TRBD1 (6 bases). V lost 1 base and J lost 0, with 13 bases in between. This CDR3 has 17 residues. Germline CDR1 reads MGHRA; CDR2 reads YSYEKL. The CDR3 region is CASSQGRGLGSGNTIYF. CDR3 sequence (DNA): TGCGCCAGCAGCCAAGGCAGGGGCTTGGGCTCTGGAAACACCATATATTTT.

V gene TRBV7-8 combines with J gene TRBJ1-2; TRBD1 aligns across 7 bases. CDR1 is SGHVS and CDR2 is FQNEAQ in the germline V gene. The CDR3 loop spans 13 amino acids. The junction had 0 bases not matched to a gene; V was cut back by 3 bases and J by 2 bases. The CDR3 spells CASSLGQNYGYTF. The CDR3 nucleotides are TGTGCCAGCAGCTTGGGACAGAACTATGGCTACACCTTC. Together with reference TRBV7-8 and TRBJ1-2, the CDR3 gives the full variable domain: GAGVSQSPRYKVAKRGQDVALRCDPISGHVSLFWYQQALGQGPEFLTYFQNEAQLDKSGLPSDRFFAERPEGSVSTLKIQRTQQEDSAVYLCASSLGQNYGYTFGSGTRLTVV.

This clone came up a few times. The chain uses TRBV29-1 and TRBJ1-2; no clear D. Germline assignment: CDR1 SQVTM and CDR2 ANQGSEA. With 6 bases removed from V and 0 bases from J, the gap between germline ends came to 11 bases. The CDR3 runs 13 residues. CDR3 bases: TGCAGCGTGCGAGACATCTCTAACTATGGCTACACCTTC. As protein: CSVRDISNYGYTF. Using reference TRBV29-1 and TRBJ1-2 for the parts outside the CDR3, the full variable domain is SAVISQKPSRDICQRGTSLTIQCQVDSQVTMMFWYRQQPGQSLTLIATANQGSEATYESGFVIDKFPISRPNLTFSTLTVSNMSPEDSSIYLCSVRDISNYGYTFGSGTRLTVV.

The chain couples TRBV9 to TRBJ1-2; D may be TRBD1 (6 bases). Germline loops: CDR1 SGDLS, CDR2 YYNGEE. The CDR3 has 13 residues. V shed 0 bases and J shed 8 bases, with 11 bases lying between them. The DNA for the CDR3 is TGTGCCAGCAGCGTAGCAGGGGTCGAAGGCTACACCTTC. Translating it yields CASSVAGVEGYTF.